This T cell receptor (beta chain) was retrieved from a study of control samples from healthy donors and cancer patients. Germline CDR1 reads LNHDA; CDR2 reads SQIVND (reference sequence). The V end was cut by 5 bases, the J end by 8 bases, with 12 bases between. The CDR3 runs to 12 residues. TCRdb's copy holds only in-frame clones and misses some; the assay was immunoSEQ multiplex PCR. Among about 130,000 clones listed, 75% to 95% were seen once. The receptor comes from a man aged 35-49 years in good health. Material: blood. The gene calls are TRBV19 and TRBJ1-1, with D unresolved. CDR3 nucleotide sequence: TGTGCCAGTAGTGTCCGGGCAGCAGAAGCTTTCTTT. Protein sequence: CASSVRAAEAFF.